Reported below is one T cell receptor beta chain. CDR3 size: 17 residues. V lost 6 bases, J lost 3 bases, and 20 bases lay in between. Germline CDR1 is MDHEN and CDR2 is SYDVKM. The data belong to a study of technical replicates of blood from four donors. The repertoire was sequenced with immunoSEQ multiplex PCR; TCRdb's copy has only in-frame clones and lacks some. The table includes 75,000 to 95,000 clones, roughly 94% detected once. The V gene is TRBV28, the J gene TRBJ2-2; tentatively, D is TRBD2 (5 bases). Material: T cells isolated from PBMCs. This clonotype originated in a human donor in good health. The CDR3 loop reads CASRHDGAGIYTGELFF. The CDR3 DNA reads as TGTGCCAGCAGACATGACGGAGCCGGGATTTACACCGGGGAGCTGTTTTTT.